This TCR beta chain was documented in a study of glioma-infiltrating T cells after dendritic cell vaccination. The time point is: after dendritic cell vaccination, including at tumor progression/relapse. Deletions cut 5 bases from V and 3 bases from J, with 14 bases between. Germline V gene data show CDR1 as SGHDT and CDR2 as YYEEEE. The CDR3 runs to 14 residues. Using immunoSEQ multiplex PCR, the repertoire was profiled, and TCRdb retains in-frame clones only, with some absent. The data hold more than 70,000 clones, with around 86% observed a single time. The sequencing here drew on blood, taken after dendritic cell vaccination. The gene calls are TRBV5-6 and TRBJ1-2; D not certain. The receptor was derived from a human donor with glioblastoma. The CDR3 nucleotides read TGTGCCAGCAGAGCGGTGCAGAACTACTATGGCTACACCTTC. It yields the protein CASRAVQNYYGYTF. Complete variable domain (other parts from reference TRBV5-6 and TRBJ1-2): DAGVTQSPTHLIKTRGQQVTLRCSPKSGHDTVSWYQQALGQGPQFIFQYYEEEERQRGNFPDRFSGHQFPNYSSELNVNALLLGDSALYLCASRAVQNYYGYTFGSGTRLTVV.